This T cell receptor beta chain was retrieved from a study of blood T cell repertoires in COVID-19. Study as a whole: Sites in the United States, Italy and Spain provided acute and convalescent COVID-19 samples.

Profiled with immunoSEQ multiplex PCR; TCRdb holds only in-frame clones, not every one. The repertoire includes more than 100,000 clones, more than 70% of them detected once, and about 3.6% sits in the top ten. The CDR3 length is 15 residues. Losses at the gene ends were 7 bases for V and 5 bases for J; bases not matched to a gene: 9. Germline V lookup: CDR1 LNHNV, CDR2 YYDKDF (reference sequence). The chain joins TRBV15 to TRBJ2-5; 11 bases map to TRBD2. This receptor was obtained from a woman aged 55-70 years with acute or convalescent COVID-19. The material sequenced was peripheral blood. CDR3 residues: CATTKQTSGIETQYF. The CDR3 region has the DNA TGTGCCACCACCAAGCAGACTAGCGGGATCGAGACCCAGTACTTC.